Described below is a single T cell receptor beta chain sequence and its context. Produced via immunoSEQ multiplex PCR; TCRdb's table is partial and in-frame only. The sample yields roughly 150,000 clones, about 80% seen once. The data were obtained in a study of blood T cell repertoires in COVID-19. Source material: peripheral blood. The source is a man aged 70-80 years with active or convalescent COVID-19.

This CDR3 reads CASSPGLADTDTQYF. In nucleotides, the CDR3 is TGTGCCAGCAGCCCTGGACTAGCGGACACAGATACGCAGTATTTT. V usage is TRBV5-4 and J usage is TRBJ2-3; 10 nucleotides match TRBD2. The germline V gene has CDR1 SGHNT and CDR2 YYREEE (reference sequence). The CDR3 loop spans 15 amino acids. J gave up 2 bases and V 4 bases, and 4 bases lay outside the gene matches. The full variable domain, in which reference TRBV5-4 and TRBJ2-3 provide the parts outside the CDR3, is ETGVTQSPTHLIKTRGQQVTLRCSSQSGHNTVSWYQQALGQGPQFIFQYYREEENGRGNFPPRFSGLQFPNYSSELNVNALELDDSALYLCASSPGLADTDTQYFGPGTRLTVL.